This TCR beta chain was found in a study of tumor-infiltrating lymphocytes in primary liver carcinoma. Study at large: The study obtained roughly 3.65 to 7.5 million productive TCRbeta reads per sample, similar across tissue types. Findings and caveats of the study: Among top clones, only about 7-24% appeared in all five tumor regions.

Germline CDR1 and CDR2: SGHNT and YYREEE (reference sequence). CDR3 length: 14 residues. The tissue used was unsorted bulk material of roughly 17-34 mg. RNA and DNA were co-extracted from it with the AllPrep DNA/RNA mini kit. Through surgical resection, the patients' primary liver carcinoma was treated. On this clonotype itself: The antigen remains undetermined. The junction shows a germline mismatch at one end, possibly a read error.

Making TCR beta cDNA involved roughly 500 ng total RNA and a constant-region primer. Libraries of TCR beta came from three nested multiplex PCR rounds with slightly modified ARM-PCR. Rounds one and two of PCR, each of roughly 10 cycles, were primed with TRBV1-TRBV30 forward primers and a C-beta reverse primer. Each CDR3 protein is one row after TCRdb ran MiXCR on the multiplex PCR reads. The data show fewer than 200,000 distinct CDR3 sequences, with approximately 86% seen just once and around a sixth held by the top ten. The receptor was isolated from a man in his forties with primary liver carcinoma and hepatitis B virus infection. This chain connects TRBV5-4 to TRBJ2-3, with a tentative D call TRBD2 (6 bases). Specimen: tumor tissue from primary liver carcinoma. CDR3 amino acids: CDSSPTIGSDTQYF. In DNA form, the CDR3 reads TGTGACAGCAGCCCGACTATCGGGAGCGATACGCAGTATTTT.